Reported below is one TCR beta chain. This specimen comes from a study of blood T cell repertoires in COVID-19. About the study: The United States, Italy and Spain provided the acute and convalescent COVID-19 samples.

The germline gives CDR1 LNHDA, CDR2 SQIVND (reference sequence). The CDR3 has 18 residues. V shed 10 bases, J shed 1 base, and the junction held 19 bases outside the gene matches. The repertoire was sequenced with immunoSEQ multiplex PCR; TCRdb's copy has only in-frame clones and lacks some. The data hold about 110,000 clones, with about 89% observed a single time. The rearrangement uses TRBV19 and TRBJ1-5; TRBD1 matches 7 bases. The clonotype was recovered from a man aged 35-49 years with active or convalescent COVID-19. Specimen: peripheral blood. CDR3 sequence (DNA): TGTGCCACGCGCGTCGGGGACAGCCGTCTTTGGAGCAATCAGCCCCAGCATTTT. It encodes CATRVGDSRLWSNQPQHF.